What follows are 30 T cell receptor beta chains derived from one specimen sequenced in a study of blood T cell repertoires in COVID-19. This table comes from immunoSEQ multiplex PCR, and its TCRdb copy is limited to in-frame clones, with some not included. The profile shows under 250,000 clones, 70% to 90% of them singletons. The sequenced sample consisted of peripheral blood. Receptor source: a man under 40 with COVID-19, enrolled during active disease.

CDR3 sequence reads: CASSQRDSAANYGYTF. For the CDR3, the DNA is TGTGCCAGCAGCCAACGGGATTCGGCTGCTAACTATGGCTACACCTTC. This chain connects TRBV3-1 (or the pseudogene TRBV3-2) to TRBJ1-2; D is uncertain. The CDR3 is made up of 16 amino acids. Between the trimmed V and J ends, which lost 2 bases and 0 bases, there was a span of 13 bases. Germline CDR1 reads LGHDT; CDR2 reads YNNKEL (reference sequence).

V gene TRBV18 combines with J gene TRBJ2-7, with a weak D call TRBD2 (6 bases). CDR3 length: 12 amino acids. CDR1 KGHSH and CDR2 LQKENI come from the germline V gene. Trimming cost V 6 bases and J 4 bases, with 10 bases left between them. CDR3 amino acids: CASSRGRYEQYF. The CDR3 bases are TGTGCCAGCTCGCGGGGACGGTACGAGCAGTACTTC.

V and J are TRBV29-1 and TRBJ2-1, with TRBD2 identical over 7 bases. CDR1 SQVTM and CDR2 ANQGSEA come from the germline V gene. The CDR3 runs to 13 residues. Losses at the gene ends were 4 bases for V and 5 bases for J; bases not matched to a gene: 5. CDR3 residues: CSVVGLADNEQFF. CDR3 bases: TGCAGCGTTGTCGGGCTAGCGGACAATGAGCAGTTCTTC.

J is TRBJ2-5 and V is TRBV11-2; D not resolved. Germline V gene data show CDR1 as SGHAT and CDR2 as FQNNGV. CDR3 length: 12 residues. The V and J ends lost 1 base and 2 bases respectively, with 2 bases between them. CDR3 loop: CASSLAQETQYF. The DNA for the CDR3 is TGTGCCAGCAGCTTAGCACAAGAGACCCAGTACTTC.

The chain is built from TRBV19 and TRBJ1-2; 10 nucleotides agree with TRBD1. CDR1 LNHDA and CDR2 SQIVND come from the germline V gene (reference sequence). Trimming at V came to 7 bases and at J to 7 bases, leaving 6 bases not matched to a gene. The CDR3 runs 13 residues. CDR3 sequence: CASTSRDRGGYTF. The CDR3 region has the DNA TGTGCCAGTACCTCCCGGGACAGGGGTGGCTACACCTTC. The variable domain in full, completed from reference TRBV19 and TRBJ1-2, reads DGGITQSPKYLFRKEGQNVTLSCEQNLNHDAMYWYRQDPGQGLRLIYYSQIVNDFQKGDIAEGYSVSREKKESFPLTVTSAQKNPTAFYLCASTSRDRGGYTFGSGTRLTVV.

This rearrangement joins TRBV18 to TRBJ2-7; 10 positions agree with TRBD1. The V gene's germline CDR1 is KGHSH and CDR2 LQKENI. This CDR3 is built from 13 residues. Losses at the gene ends were 3 bases for V and 7 bases for J; bases not matched to a gene: 3. The DNA of the CDR3 is TGTGCCAGCTCACCTTCGGACAGGGGGGAGCAGTACTTC. Residues: CASSPSDRGEQYF.

V usage is TRBV4-2 and J usage is TRBJ2-3; maybe TRBD2 (5 bases). Germline lookup yields CDR1 LGHNA and CDR2 YNFKEQ. The germline V and J ends were trimmed by 0 bases and 3 bases, with 10 bases remaining between them. This CDR3 spans 15 amino acids. The CDR3 sequence is CASSQDGMVTDTQYF. The DNA for the CDR3 is TGTGCCAGCAGCCAAGACGGGATGGTTACAGATACGCAGTATTTT.

This chain links TRBV29-1 with TRBJ1-1, with D unresolved. The germline V gene encodes CDR1 SQVTM and CDR2 ANQGSEA. The CDR3 has 12 residues. V lost 6 bases and J 6 bases, leaving 14 bases between the germline ends. DNA for the CDR3: TGCAGCGTCCTTGGGCAGGTAGCTGAAGCTTTCTTT. This encodes CSVLGQVAEAFF. Variable domain in full (rest from reference TRBV29-1 and TRBJ1-1): SAVISQKPSRDICQRGTSLTIQCQVDSQVTMMFWYRQQPGQSLTLIATANQGSEATYESGFVIDKFPISRPNLTFSTLTVSNMSPEDSSIYLCSVLGQVAEAFFGQGTRLTVV.

The CDR3 bases are TGTGCCATCCGACAGGAGACTAACTATGGCTACACCTTC. Its translation: CAIRQETNYGYTF. The J gene is TRBJ1-2, the V gene TRBV11-1; D perhaps matches TRBD1 (6 bases). The CDR3 totals 13 residues. The germline V gene has CDR1 SGHAT and CDR2 FQDESV (reference sequence). V dropped 10 bases and J dropped 0 bases, with 12 bases sitting between them.

The genes are TRBV19 and TRBJ2-1; D ambiguous. Trimming shortened V by 1 base and J by 6 bases, and 19 bases separated the two germline ends. The germline CDR1 and CDR2 sequences are LNHDA and SQIVND (reference sequence). The CDR3 totals 17 residues. CDR3 residues: CASSIGLGAQNFNEQFF. CDR3 nucleotide sequence: TGTGCCAGTAGTATAGGTCTTGGAGCTCAGAATTTCAATGAGCAGTTCTTC. The variable domain in full, with the rest retrieved from reference TRBV19 and TRBJ2-1, is DGGITQSPKYLFRKEGQNVTLSCEQNLNHDAMYWYRQDPGQGLRLIYYSQIVNDFQKGDIAEGYSVSREKKESFPLTVTSAQKNPTAFYLCASSIGLGAQNFNEQFFGPGTRLTVL.

CDR3 DNA: TGTGCCAGCAGCTTAGCCGCCGGGAGGTACGAGCAGTACTTC. Translation: CASSLAAGRYEQYF. The chain combines TRBV7-2 with TRBJ2-7; 7 nucleotides agree with TRBD2. J gave up 4 bases and V 0 bases, and 3 bases lay outside the gene matches. This CDR3 region has 14 residues. Germline loops: CDR1 SGHTA, CDR2 FQGNSA.

The genes are TRBV9 and TRBJ1-6; D not resolved. The CDR3 spans 13 residues. Trimming cost V 0 bases and J 7 bases, with 5 bases left between them. Germline loops: CDR1 SGDLS, CDR2 YYNGEE. CDR3 residues: CASSVDKNSPLHF. The CDR3, as DNA: TGTGCCAGCAGCGTAGACAAAAATTCACCCCTCCACTTT.

This sequence joins TRBV7-8 and TRBJ1-3, with D unclear. The germline V gene encodes CDR1 SGHVS and CDR2 FQNEAQ. The V gene lost 5 bases and the J gene lost 3 bases, with 11 bases spanning the gap. This CDR3 region has 14 residues. CDR3 loop: CASSPRFGGNTIYF. For the CDR3, the DNA is TGTGCCAGCAGCCCCCGGTTCGGTGGAAACACCATATATTTT.

With regard to this clone: A junction boundary mismatches the germline segment, possibly from a read error. V is TRBV4-2 and J is TRBJ2-1; D is uncertain. The CDR3 contains 15 residues. The germline V gene encodes CDR1 LGHNA and CDR2 YNFKEQ. Here the CDR3 reads CANSQDRSSYNEQFF. Written as DNA, the CDR3 is TGTGCCAACAGCCAAGACCGGAGCTCCTACAATGAGCAGTTCTTC.

The chain combines TRBV3-1 (or the pseudogene TRBV3-2) with TRBJ2-2; D is ambiguous. Germline values: CDR1 LGHDT, CDR2 YNNKEL (reference sequence). Trimming stripped 1 base from V and 6 bases from J, with 12 bases between. This CDR3 is 15 amino acids long. The CDR3 loop reads CASSQGIGSAGELFF. The CDR3 nucleotides read TGTGCCAGCAGCCAAGGGATAGGCAGCGCCGGGGAGCTGTTTTTT.

The chain joins TRBV6-6 to TRBJ2-2; TRBD2 matches 10 bases. Germline CDR1 is MNHNY and CDR2 is SVGAGI (reference sequence). Trimming cost V 1 base and J 5 bases; bases outside gene matches: 4. This CDR3 is 16 amino acids long. The CDR3 DNA is TGTGCCAGCAGTTACTTGCTAGCGGGAGATACCGGGGAGCTGTTTTTT. Encoded protein: CASSYLLAGDTGELFF.

The chain couples TRBV6-1 to TRBJ2-1, with 7 bases lining up with TRBD1. The germline V gene encodes CDR1 MNHNS and CDR2 SASEGT. This CDR3 is 14 amino acids long. V lost 3 bases, J lost 3 bases, and 2 bases stayed unmatched. In nucleotides, the CDR3 is TGTGCCAGCAGTGATGGGACAGACTACAATGAGCAGTTCTTC. Protein: CASSDGTDYNEQFF.

The chain carries TRBV9 and TRBJ1-2; tentative D call: TRBD1 (6 bases). The germline gives CDR1 SGDLS, CDR2 YYNGEE. V lost 3 bases and J 7 bases, leaving 19 bases between the germline ends. The CDR3 has 15 residues. CDR3 DNA sequence: TGTGCCAGCAGCGGGGATATGACAGGATTGAGTGGCTACACCTTC. It encodes CASSGDMTGLSGYTF.

V usage is TRBV5-1 and J usage is TRBJ2-1, with D possibly TRBD2 on 6 matching bases. Germline CDR1 SGHRS, CDR2 YFSETQ. The CDR3 is 15 residues long. The V gene lost 4 bases and the J gene lost 0 bases, with 11 bases spanning the gap. CDR3 sequence: CASSPGVSSYNEQFF. The CDR3 coding sequence is TGCGCCAGCAGCCCGGGGGTCAGCTCCTACAATGAGCAGTTCTTC.

This chain connects TRBV2 to TRBJ1-4, with 7 bases lining up with TRBD1. Germline V CDR1 and CDR2: SNHLY, FYNNEI. V lost 8 bases to trimming and J lost 8 bases; unmatched junction nucleotides: 8. The CDR3 loop spans 13 amino acids. This CDR3 reads CASVWDSSEKLFF. As DNA, the CDR3 is TGTGCCAGCGTATGGGACAGCTCAGAAAAACTGTTTTTT.

This clone was picked up a small number of times. This chain uses TRBV5-6 with TRBJ1-1; 9 bases fit TRBD1. The trim removed 2 bases at V and 6 bases at J, leaving 8 bases unmatched. The CDR3 runs to 15 residues. CDR1 is SGHDT, CDR2 YYEEEE, per germline. This CDR3 is CASSLRLTGGPEAFF. In nucleotides, the CDR3 is TGTGCCAGCAGCTTAAGACTTACAGGGGGCCCTGAAGCTTTCTTT.

The chain recombines TRBV6-5 with TRBJ1-1; tentative D call: TRBD1 (5 bases). Germline loops: CDR1 MNHEY, CDR2 SVGAGI. The CDR3 has 12 residues. V gave up 5 bases and J gave up 11 bases, with 15 bases separating them. The CDR3 here is CASSTLWAGAFF. CDR3 nucleotide sequence: TGTGCCAGCAGTACCCTTTGGGCAGGGGCTTTCTTT.

The chain links TRBV18 to TRBJ1-1, with 7 bases identical to TRBD1. The V and J ends lost 2 bases and 3 bases, in that order; junction bases with no gene match: 9. The germline gives CDR1 KGHSH, CDR2 LQKENI. The CDR3 length is 16 residues. The CDR3: CASSPSLSRGDTEAFF. The CDR3 DNA reads TGTGCCAGCTCACCATCACTCTCCAGGGGGGACACTGAAGCTTTCTTT.

Notes on this clone: Other DNA sequences in this sample translate to the same CDR3. The CDR3 loop reads CASSSGTSGIYEQYF. In DNA, the CDR3 is TGTGCCAGCAGTTCGGGGACTAGCGGGATATACGAGCAGTACTTC. The rearrangement joins TRBV28 to TRBJ2-7; 13 bases are shared with TRBD2. With V trimmed by 4 bases and J by 4 bases, 4 bases remained unmatched. CDR1 is MDHEN and CDR2 is SYDVKM in the germline V gene. The CDR3 runs to 15 residues.

This clone has only one observation. This chain links TRBV7-2 with TRBJ2-3; 8 nucleotides agree with TRBD1. Per germline, CDR1 SGHTA and CDR2 FQGNSA. The CDR3 covers 15 residues. J was trimmed by 1 base and V by 5 bases; bases with no gene match: 5. The CDR3 here is CASSKPGQGTDTQYF. The CDR3 nucleotides read TGTGCCAGCAGCAAACCGGGACAGGGCACAGATACGCAGTATTTT.

The J gene is TRBJ1-3, the V gene TRBV4-3, with D possibly TRBD1 on 5 matching bases. Trimming stripped 0 bases from V and 2 bases from J, with 11 bases between. Germline CDR1 is LGHNA and CDR2 is YSLEER. CDR3 length: 16 residues. As DNA, the CDR3 is TGCGCCAGCAGCCAAGAGGGGTCGGGGGCTGGAAACACCATATATTTT. This sequence encodes CASSQEGSGAGNTIYF.

V usage is TRBV5-1 and J usage is TRBJ1-2, with a possible D match to TRBD1 (6 bases). The length of the CDR3 is 15 residues. Germline V gene sequence: CDR1 SGHRS, CDR2 YFSETQ. Trimming stripped 4 bases from V and 0 bases from J, with 13 bases between. The CDR3 region has the DNA TGCGCCAGCAGCCCCGGGGGGCAAACTAACTATGGCTACACCTTC. Protein sequence: CASSPGGQTNYGYTF.

The chain carries TRBV25-1 and TRBJ2-7; D uncertain. There are 11 residues in the CDR3. V was shortened by 3 bases and J by 3 bases, with 3 bases between the two germline ends. CDR1 is MGHDK and CDR2 is SYGVNS in the germline V gene. CDR3: CASSDLYEQYF. The CDR3 DNA reads as TGTGCCAGCAGTGACCTCTACGAGCAGTACTTC.

The chain links TRBV10-3 to TRBJ1-1, with TRBD1 matching 9 bases. The CDR3 spans 16 residues. Germline assignment: CDR1 ENHRY and CDR2 SYGVKD. Trimming removed 3 bases from V and 1 base from J; junction bases left unmatched: 6. DNA of the CDR3: TGTGCCATCAGTGACCGGGACAGGGTAGGGAACACTGAAGCTTTCTTT. Encoded protein: CAISDRDRVGNTEAFF.

The chain couples TRBV5-4 to TRBJ1-6; maybe TRBD1 (5 bases). The germline gives CDR1 SGHNT, CDR2 YYREEE (reference sequence). Trimming took 5 bases from V and 9 from J, leaving 24 bases between them. The CDR3 is 17 amino acids. CDR3 bases: TGTGCCAGCAGTCTGGGGGGGAGTCTTGGGGAAAGTTCACCCCTCCACTTT. Its translation: CASSLGGSLGESSPLHF.